The 21 T cell receptor beta chains in this list originate from one sample, sequenced in a study of OX40 agonist ivuxolimab in advanced cancers. Clones were sequenced by immunoSEQ multiplex PCR, and TCRdb holds only the in-frame ones, with some missing. The sample includes 80,000 to 130,000 clones, 90% seen only once; the top ten take over 0.3%. The material was CD4+ or CD8+ T cells sorted from blood, obtained in a trial of the OX40 agonist ivuxolimab. The receptors originated from an adult with an advanced solid tumor such as melanoma, head and neck, liver or kidney cancer.

The chain couples TRBV14 to TRBJ2-5; 12 nucleotides match TRBD1. This CDR3 is built from 18 residues. Trimming cost V 4 bases and J 5 bases; bases outside gene matches: 14. CDR1 is SGHDN, CDR2 FVKESK, per germline. Here the CDR3 reads CASSPYGSGQGAMETQYF. The CDR3 coding sequence is TGTGCCAGCAGCCCCTACGGGTCGGGACAGGGGGCTATGGAGACCCAGTACTTC. The whole variable domain, remainder taken from reference TRBV14 and TRBJ2-5, is EAGVTQFPSHSVIEKGQTVTLRCDPISGHDNLYWYRRVMGKEIKFLLHFVKESKQDESGMPNNRFLAERTGGTYSTLKVQPAELEDSGVYFCASSPYGSGQGAMETQYFGPGTRLLVL.

V gene TRBV10-1 combines with J gene TRBJ1-5; possibly TRBD1 for D (5 bases). Germline assignment: CDR1 WNHNN and CDR2 SYGVQD (reference sequence). The CDR3 totals 15 residues. The germline V and J ends were trimmed by 4 bases and 2 bases, with 12 bases remaining between them. The CDR3, as DNA: TGCGCCAGCAGTGTAATAGGGGAAGGCAATCAGCCCCAGCATTTT. This sequence encodes CASSVIGEGNQPQHF.

The chain is built from TRBV6-6 and TRBJ2-7, with 10 bases identical to TRBD1. The V gene end was trimmed by 2 bases and the J gene end by 7 bases; junction bases not matched to a gene: 5. The CDR3 sequence is 14 residues long. Germline loops: CDR1 MNHNY, CDR2 SVGAGI (reference sequence). CDR3 sequence: CASSYGTGDGEQYF. As DNA, the CDR3 is TGTGCCAGCAGTTACGGGACAGGGGATGGGGAGCAGTACTTC.

This clone was detected once. The genes are TRBV6-4 and TRBJ2-2; TRBD2 agrees at 10 bases. The CDR3 length is 15 residues. Germline V gene data show CDR1 as MRHNA and CDR2 as SNTAGT. V lost 5 bases, J lost 1 base, and 1 base stayed unmatched. The CDR3 loop reads CASSRLAGNTGELFF. DNA for the CDR3: TGTGCCAGCAGTCGACTAGCGGGGAACACCGGGGAGCTGTTTTTT.

The chain couples TRBV7-2 to TRBJ2-3; 12 bases fit TRBD2. The CDR3 is 17 residues long. The germline V gene has CDR1 SGHTA and CDR2 FQGNSA. Trimming at V came to 5 bases and at J to 0 bases, leaving 6 bases not matched to a gene. CDR3 sequence: CASSPRTSGTSTDTQYF. CDR3 coding DNA: TGTGCCAGCAGCCCCCGGACTAGCGGGACGAGCACAGATACGCAGTATTTT.

This clone came up a few times. The chain recombines TRBV19 with TRBJ2-7; TRBD2 matches 10 bases. The CDR3 is 15 amino acids. From germline, CDR1 is LNHDA and CDR2 SQIVND (reference sequence). V gave up 6 bases and J gave up 4 bases; unmatched junction bases: 9. The CDR3 spells CASSGPGTSVYEQYF. The DNA of the CDR3 is TGTGCCAGTAGCGGCCCCGGGACTAGCGTATACGAGCAGTACTTC.

The V call is TRBV30, the J call TRBJ1-3; no definite D call. The CDR3 is made up of 16 amino acids. Trimming removed 2 bases at V and 0 bases at J, with 14 bases between. The germline V gene has CDR1 GTSNPN and CDR2 SVGIG (reference sequence). DNA of the CDR3: TGTGCCTGGAGTTGGGAGGGCATAAGCTCTGGAAACACCATATATTTT. It yields the protein CAWSWEGISSGNTIYF.

The rearrangement joins TRBV5-6 to TRBJ2-5; 8 bases match TRBD1. The CDR3 runs to 16 residues. Trimming removed 4 bases from V and 5 bases from J; junction bases left unmatched: 13. Germline-derived CDR1 and CDR2 are SGHDT and YYEEEE. Written as DNA, the CDR3 is TGTGCCAGCAGCCCGCTTGGGACAGGATTGGGGGAGACCCAGTACTTC. This encodes CASSPLGTGLGETQYF. The entire variable domain, with the rest obtained from reference TRBV5-6 and TRBJ2-5, is as follows: DAGVTQSPTHLIKTRGQQVTLRCSPKSGHDTVSWYQQALGQGPQFIFQYYEEEERQRGNFPDRFSGHQFPNYSSELNVNALLLGDSALYLCASSPLGTGLGETQYFGPGTRLLVL.

This chain connects TRBV7-2 to TRBJ2-1; 12 bases fit TRBD2. Unmatched junction bases numbered 8, after V lost 1 base and J lost 4 bases. CDR3 size: 18 residues. CDR1 is SGHTA and CDR2 is FQGNSA in the germline V gene. CDR3 bases: TGTGCCAGCAGCTTAGTGGGGTCTAGCGGGAGGGGGTACAATGAGCAGTTCTTC. Protein: CASSLVGSSGRGYNEQFF.

V and J are TRBV27 and TRBJ1-5, with D perhaps TRBD1 (6 bases). The CDR3 contains 13 residues. Germline V gene data show CDR1 as MNHEY and CDR2 as SMNVEV (reference sequence). V was pared by 2 bases and J by 6 bases, with 8 bases between. CDR3 region: CASSLKGGQPQHF. Written as DNA, the CDR3 is TGTGCCAGCAGTTTAAAGGGGGGTCAGCCCCAGCATTTT.

The gene calls are TRBV7-9 and TRBJ1-2; D is ambiguous. Germline loops: CDR1 SEHNR, CDR2 FQNEAQ (reference sequence). The CDR3 runs 12 residues. Trimming removed 1 base from V and 4 bases from J, with 4 bases in between. CDR3 nucleotide sequence: TGTGCCAGCAGCTTAGTAGGCTATGGCTACACCTTC. Translation gives CASSLVGYGYTF. Using reference TRBV7-9 and TRBJ1-2 for the parts outside the CDR3, the full variable domain is DTGVSQNPRHKITKRGQNVTFRCDPISEHNRLYWYRQTLGQGPEFLTYFQNEAQLEKSRLLSDRFSAERPKGSFSTLEIQRTEQGDSAMYLCASSLVGYGYTFGSGTRLTVV.

V gene TRBV5-5 combines with J gene TRBJ2-7, with D unresolved. The CDR3 is made up of 16 amino acids. Trimming cost V 0 bases and J 2 bases, with 15 bases left between them. Germline-derived CDR1 and CDR2 are SGHKS and YYEKEE (reference sequence). CDR3 region: CASSLVPGVLTYEQYF. In DNA, the CDR3 is TGTGCCAGCAGCTTGGTTCCAGGCGTTTTGACCTACGAGCAGTACTTC.

This clone is a singleton in its sample. The chain employs TRBV7-2 and TRBJ2-7; 8 nucleotides agree with TRBD1. After removal of 5 bases from V and 5 bases from J, the junction contained 14 bases not matched to a gene. CDR1 is SGHTA and CDR2 is FQGNSA in the germline V gene. This CDR3 has 16 amino acids. The CDR3 sequence is CASSPRTGSQGDEQYF. The CDR3 coding sequence is TGTGCCAGCAGCCCCCGGACAGGGTCTCAGGGCGACGAGCAGTACTTC.

V usage is TRBV6-5 and J usage is TRBJ2-1, with D tentatively TRBD2 (6 bases). The CDR3 contains 15 residues. Between the trimmed V and J ends, which lost 0 bases and 3 bases, there was a span of 9 bases. Germline CDR1 reads MNHEY; CDR2 reads SVGAGI. CDR3 loop: CASSYSGRDYNEQFF. The CDR3 DNA sequence: TGTGCCAGCAGTTACTCTGGGCGGGACTACAATGAGCAGTTCTTC.

This clone was detected once. The gene calls are TRBV11-3 and TRBJ2-2, with no clear D. Trimming took 3 bases from V and 7 from J, leaving 3 bases between them. Per germline, CDR1 SGHNT and CDR2 YENEEA. The CDR3 loop spans 11 amino acids. CDR3 sequence: CASSFGGELFF. DNA for the CDR3: TGTGCCAGCAGCTTTGGCGGGGAGCTGTTTTTT.

The V call is TRBV4-2, the J call TRBJ2-7; 11 bases line up with TRBD2. The CDR3 is 19 amino acids. Germline lookup yields CDR1 LGHNA and CDR2 YNFKEQ. Losses at the gene ends were 4 bases for V and 2 bases for J; bases not matched to a gene: 16. The CDR3 DNA follows: TGTGCCAGCAGCCTCTCGGCGACTAGCGGGATTTCCTCACCCTACGAGCAGTACTTC. Protein sequence: CASSLSATSGISSPYEQYF.

The chain couples TRBV27 to TRBJ2-7, with TRBD2 as a possible D gene (5 bases). The length of the CDR3 is 15 residues. Germline lookup yields CDR1 MNHEY and CDR2 SMNVEV (reference sequence). V shed 3 bases and J shed 3 bases, with 15 bases lying between them. Written as DNA, the CDR3 is TGTGCCAGCAGTTTCGGGTTAGCGCTAAACTACGAGCAGTACTTC. This sequence encodes CASSFGLALNYEQYF.

The V call is TRBV7-6, the J call TRBJ2-2; no firm D call. This CDR3 comprises 12 residues. The V gene lost 6 bases and the J gene lost 7 bases, with 9 bases spanning the gap. Looked up from germline, CDR1 is SGHVS and CDR2 is FNYEAQ. The CDR3 here is CASSLPIGELFF. The CDR3 bases are TGTGCCAGCAGTTTACCGATCGGGGAGCTGTTTTTT.

This rearrangement joins TRBV19 to TRBJ2-3, with D unclear. The CDR3 extends over 14 amino acids. Deletions cut 3 bases from V and 0 bases from J, with 7 bases between. The germline gives CDR1 LNHDA, CDR2 SQIVND (reference sequence). CDR3 coding DNA: TGTGCCAGTAGTATCCAGGCAAGCACAGATACGCAGTATTTT. The encoded protein is CASSIQASTDTQYF.

The chain uses TRBV6-1 and TRBJ1-4, with D hard to call. CDR3 length equals 15 residues. Trimming took 3 bases from V and 7 from J, leaving 15 bases between them. Per the germline V gene, CDR1 is MNHNS and CDR2 is SASEGT. CDR3 residues: CASSDRPGLGEKLFF. CDR3 DNA sequence: TGTGCCAGCAGTGATCGACCCGGGCTTGGTGAAAAACTGTTTTTT.

This clone was recorded once. The chain has TRBV9 and TRBJ2-2; the match to TRBD2 covers 12 bases. With 4 bases clipped from V and 3 bases from J, the junction kept 10 bases outside the gene matches. From germline, CDR1 is SGDLS and CDR2 YYNGEE. There are 18 residues in the CDR3. CDR3 DNA: TGTGCCAGCAGCATCCAGGCTAGCGGGAGGGCGTACACCGGGGAGCTGTTTTTT. Its protein product is CASSIQASGRAYTGELFF.